This T cell receptor beta chain was captured by sequencing in a study of CD8 T cells in ankylosing spondylitis. Study results and limitations: Past studies reported some motif variants in reactive arthritis synovial fluid and blood. It appeared that ankylosing spondylitis blood was characterized by a TCR beta motif of roughly 8 highly homologous variants. Researchers reportedly found disease-linked clones significantly enriched in matched ankylosing spondylitis synovial fluid.

In TCRdb, the 5' RACE reads were re-called with MiXCR into one record per CDR3 protein. The table lists some 290,000 distinct CDR3 sequences, 20% of them singletons. This clonotype was observed a few times. Its antigen remains unknown. The sample consisted of blood, either unsorted or a sorted T cell fraction (not recorded which). The receptor comes from a male donor with ankylosing spondylitis or in good health (not recorded which).

CDR3 in DNA: TGTGCCAGCAGTGACAGGCTAGCGACCGGGGAGCTGTTTTTT. Translation: CASSDRLATGELFF. The chain links TRBV2 to TRBJ2-2, with D perhaps matching TRBD2 (6 bases). The CDR3 is 14 amino acids. Trimming took off 3 bases at V and 5 bases at J, with 10 bases between the two ends. Germline V gene sequence: CDR1 SNHLY, CDR2 FYNNEI. The full variable domain, rest sourced from reference TRBV2 and TRBJ2-2, is EPEVTQTPSHQVTQMGQEVILRCVPISNHLYFYWYRQILGQKVEFLVSFYNNEISEKSEIFDDQFSVERPDGSNFTLKIRSTKLEDSAMYFCASSDRLATGELFFGEGSRLTVL.